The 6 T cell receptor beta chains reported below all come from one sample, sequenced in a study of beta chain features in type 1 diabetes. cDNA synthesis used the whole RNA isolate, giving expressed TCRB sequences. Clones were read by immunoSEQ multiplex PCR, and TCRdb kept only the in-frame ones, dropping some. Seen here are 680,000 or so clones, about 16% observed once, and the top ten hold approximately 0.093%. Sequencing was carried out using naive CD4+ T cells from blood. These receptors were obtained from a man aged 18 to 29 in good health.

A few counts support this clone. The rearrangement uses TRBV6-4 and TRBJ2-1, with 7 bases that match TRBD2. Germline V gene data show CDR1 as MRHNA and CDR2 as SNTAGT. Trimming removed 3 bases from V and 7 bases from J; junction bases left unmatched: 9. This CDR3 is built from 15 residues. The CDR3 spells CASSEGSGFTNEQFF. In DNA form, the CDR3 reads TGTGCCAGCAGTGAGGGTAGCGGGTTTACGAATGAGCAGTTCTTC.

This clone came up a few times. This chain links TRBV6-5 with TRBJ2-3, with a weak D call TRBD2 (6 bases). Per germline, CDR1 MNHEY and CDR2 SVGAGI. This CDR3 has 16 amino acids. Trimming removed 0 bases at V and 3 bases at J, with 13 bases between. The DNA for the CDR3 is TGTGCCAGCAGTTACTCCCCCGGGAGAGGAACAGATACGCAGTATTTT. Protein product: CASSYSPGRGTDTQYF.

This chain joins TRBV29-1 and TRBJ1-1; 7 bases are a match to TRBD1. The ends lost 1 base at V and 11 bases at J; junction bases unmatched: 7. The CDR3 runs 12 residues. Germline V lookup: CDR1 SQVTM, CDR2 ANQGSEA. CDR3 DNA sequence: TGCAGCGTTGAAGGGCAGGGGGGGAGGGCTTTCTTT. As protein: CSVEGQGGRAFF.

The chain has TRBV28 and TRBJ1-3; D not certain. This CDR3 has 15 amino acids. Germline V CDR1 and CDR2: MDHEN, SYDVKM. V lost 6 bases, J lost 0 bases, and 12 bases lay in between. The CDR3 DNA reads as TGTGCCAGCAGCCCCGGCAGCAACTCTGGAAACACCATATATTTT. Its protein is CASSPGSNSGNTIYF.

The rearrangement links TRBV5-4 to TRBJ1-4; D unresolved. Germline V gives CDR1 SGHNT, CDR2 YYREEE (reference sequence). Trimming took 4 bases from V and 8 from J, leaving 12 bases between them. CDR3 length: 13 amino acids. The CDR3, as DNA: TGTGCCAGCAGCAGGGATGGACTCGAAAAACTGTTTTTT. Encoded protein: CASSRDGLEKLFF.

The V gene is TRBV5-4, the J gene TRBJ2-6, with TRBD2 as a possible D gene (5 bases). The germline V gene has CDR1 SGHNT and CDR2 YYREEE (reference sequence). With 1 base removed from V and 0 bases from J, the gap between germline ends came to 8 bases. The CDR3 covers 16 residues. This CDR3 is CASSLQRDSGANVLTF. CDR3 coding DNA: TGTGCCAGCAGCTTGCAACGGGACTCTGGGGCCAACGTCCTGACTTTC.